A selection of T cell receptor beta chains follows, all from one sample in a study of shared clonotypes between healthy human individuals. Measured with immunoSEQ multiplex PCR; TCRdb has only the in-frame clones, and not every one. In the table there are 2 million to 2.5 million clones, approximately 94% of which are singletons. The sequenced sample consisted of naive CD4+ T cells sorted from blood. These receptors all come from a man aged 18 to 29 in good health. The CDR3 runs from the conserved cysteine through the conserved F or W. A D gene is named only where the DNA matches it firmly. Clone size is given for some rows only: seen once, a few or many times, or a class if the clone is expanded.

TRBD1	.	TRBV10-2	TRBJ2-3	TGCGCCAGCACCAGACAGGGCCACGCAGATACGCAGTATTTT	CASTRQGHADTQYF
.	.	TRBV28	TRBJ2-7	TGTGCCAGCAGTTTAGAGGACATGCGATTCTACGAGCAGTACTTC	CASSLEDMRFYEQYF
TRBD2	.	TRBV4-3	TRBJ2-1	TGCGCCAGCAGCCAAGATGGTATCGGGAGGGCCCTCGCCTACAATGAGCAGTTCTTC	CASSQDGIGRALAYNEQFF
.	.	TRBV7-9	TRBJ2-7	TGTGCCAGCAGCTTAGAGGGGTTCGAGCAGTACTTC	CASSLEGFEQYF
.	.	TRBV19	TRBJ2-5	TGTGCCAGTAGTATTCAGGGTTATTCTGCAGAGACCCAGTACTTC	CASSIQGYSAETQYF
TRBD1	.	TRBV2	TRBJ1-5	TGTGCCAGCAGTCCACAGGGGAATAGCAATCAGCCCCAGCATTTT	CASSPQGNSNQPQHF
.	.	TRBV18	TRBJ1-1	TGTGCCAGCTCCTCAGGGCGCGGCACTGAAGCTTTCTTT	CASSSGRGTEAFF
.	.	TRBV18	TRBJ1-2	TGTGCCAGCTCACCAGGTTTTAACTATGGCTACACCTTC	CASSPGFNYGYTF
.	few	TRBV7-2	TRBJ2-5	TGTGCCAGCAGCTTAGTGACGGAGACCCAGTACTTC	CASSLVTETQYF
.	.	TRBV11-2	TRBJ1-4	TGTGCCAGCAGCCCTTGGGGGGGGGCGAGAAGCGAAAAACTGTTTTTT	CASSPWGGARSEKLFF
.	once	TRBV6-1	TRBJ1-5	TGTGCCAGCAGTGTCGGCCCTATCCCTCAGCCCCAGCATTTT	CASSVGPIPQPQHF
TRBD1	.	TRBV30	TRBJ1-1	TGTGCCTGGAGTGTCGGACAGGGGAACACTGAAGCTTTCTTT	CAWSVGQGNTEAFF
TRBD1	.	TRBV6-1	TRBJ2-1	TGTGCCAGCAGTGAAGAACAGGGGTCCCCGTACAATGAGCAGTTCTTC	CASSEEQGSPYNEQFF
.	.	TRBV5-1	TRBJ2-6	TGCGCCAGCAGCTTGACGACAGCCGGGGCCAACGTCCTGACTTTC	CASSLTTAGANVLTF
.	.	TRBV6-1	TRBJ1-1	TGTGCCAGCACGAAGGGTCCCCAGAACACTGAAGCTTTCTTT	CASTKGPQNTEAFF
TRBD2	.	TRBV9	TRBJ2-1	TGTGCCAGCAGCGTAGCTCTTTCAGCGGGGGGCGGCAATGAGCAGTTCTTC	CASSVALSAGGGNEQFF
.	.	TRBV6-5	TRBJ1-5	TGTGCCAGCAGTTACTCCAAGAATAGCAATCAGCCCCAGCATTTT	CASSYSKNSNQPQHF
.	.	TRBV11-3	TRBJ2-5	TGTGCCAGCAGCTTAGGATCAGGGACCCAAGAGACCCAGTACTTC	CASSLGSGTQETQYF
.	.	TRBV6-5	TRBJ2-4	TGTGCCAGCAGCTCGGGGCCGCTAGCCAAAAACATTCAGTACTTC	CASSSGPLAKNIQYF
.	.	TRBV5-1	TRBJ1-4	TGCGCCAGCAGAAGAACCGGGGGTGAAAAACTGTTTTTT	CASRRTGGEKLFF
TRBD1	.	TRBV25-1	TRBJ1-2	TGTGCCAGCAGTGAATGGGCAGGGGGCGACTATGGCTACACCTTC	CASSEWAGGDYGYTF
.	.	TRBV5-5	TRBJ1-5	TGTGCCAGCAGTCCCGGGCCGAGCAATCAGCCCCAGCATTTT	CASSPGPSNQPQHF
.	.	TRBV6-5	TRBJ1-1	TGTGCCAGCAGCCGCTATTATGGAAAGAACACTGAAGCTTTCTTT	CASSRYYGKNTEAFF
TRBD2	.	TRBV7-8	TRBJ2-1	TGTGCCAGCAGCCAGGGACTAGCTTACAATGAGCAGTTCTTC	CASSQGLAYNEQFF
.	once	TRBV7-2	TRBJ2-3	TGTGCCAGCAGCTTAGAACGGGGGGCGGATACGCAGTATTTT	CASSLERGADTQYF
TRBD2	.	TRBV2	TRBJ2-7	TGTGCCAGCAGGACGACTAGCGGCTCCTACGAGCAGTACTTC	CASRTTSGSYEQYF
.	.	TRBV4-1	TRBJ1-4	TGCGCCAGCAGTCAAACCACAGCTAATGAAAAACTGTTTTTT	CASSQTTANEKLFF
TRBD2	.	TRBV11-2	TRBJ2-2	TGTGCCAGCAGCGAGGGACTAGCGGGAGTACGGAACATCGGGGAGCTGTTTTTT	CASSEGLAGVRNIGELFF
TRBD2	.	TRBV5-4	TRBJ2-1	TGTGCCAGCAGAGCCGGGACTAGCGATTACAATGAGCAGTTCTTC	CASRAGTSDYNEQFF
.	.	TRBV5-1	TRBJ1-4	TGCGCCAGCAGCCCGGGATCTTCTTCAACTAATGAAAAACTGTTTTTT	CASSPGSSSTNEKLFF
.	.	TRBV30	TRBJ1-3	TGTGCCGGCTGGACGGAACCCTCTGGAAACACCATATATTTT	CAGWTEPSGNTIYF
TRBD2	.	TRBV18	TRBJ2-7	TGTGCCAGCTCACCTCTAGCGGGAGTGTGGGAGCAGTACTTC	CASSPLAGVWEQYF
TRBD1	.	TRBV5-1	TRBJ2-7	TGCGCCAGCAGCAGGGGACAGGCCCCCTACGAGCAGTACTTC	CASSRGQAPYEQYF